This TCR beta chain is drawn from a study of beta chain features in type 1 diabetes. CDR1 is SEHNR and CDR2 is FQNEAQ in the germline V gene (reference sequence). J lost 0 bases, V lost 4 bases, and 6 bases had no gene match. This CDR3 is 17 amino acids long. Investigators reverse transcribed all isolated RNA, so they sequenced expressed TCRB transcripts. Profiled with immunoSEQ multiplex PCR; TCRdb holds only in-frame clones, not every one. The sample shows some 360,000 clones, around a fifth of them seen only once. Findings and limits, study-wide: PCR might favor shorter templates, but any such skew would affect patients and controls equally. All four CD4+ subsets from Type 1 diabetes patients carried moderately but significantly shorter TCRB CDR3s.

This clone has only a few counts. Antigen specificity is unknown. The sample taken for sequencing was naive CD4+ T cells from blood. The chain links TRBV7-9 to TRBJ2-1, with 10 positions matching TRBD2. The clonotype originates from a woman between 18 and 29 years old in good health. CDR3 loop: CASSSNSGRGSYNEQFF. The CDR3 bases are TGTGCCAGCAGCTCCAACAGCGGGAGGGGCTCCTACAATGAGCAGTTCTTC.